Each of the 25 T cell receptor beta chains below was sequenced from the same sample in a study of T cell responses to AZD1222 COVID-19 vaccine. Profiling relied on immunoSEQ multiplex PCR, and the TCRdb table lists in-frame clones only, not all of them. The table has approximately 140,000 clones, 80% to 95% seen once. Sequences were derived from peripheral blood, sampled 28 days after the second AZD1222 dose. The origin of the receptors is an adult who received the AZD1222 COVID-19 vaccine.

The V call is TRBV5-1, the J call TRBJ2-7; 11 nucleotides align to TRBD2. Germline trimming cut 1 base from V and 4 bases from J; bases unmatched to any gene: 4. In germline, CDR1 is SGHRS, CDR2 YFSETQ. The CDR3 is 15 amino acids. This CDR3 reads CASSLTSGSGYEQYF. CDR3 bases: TGCGCCAGCAGCTTGACTAGCGGGAGTGGATACGAGCAGTACTTC.

The V gene is TRBV27, the J gene TRBJ2-7; TRBD1 might be the D (6 bases). With 3 bases removed from V and 6 bases from J, the gap between germline ends came to 9 bases. CDR3 size: 12 residues. Germline V CDR1 and CDR2: MNHEY, SMNVEV (reference sequence). CDR3 loop: CASSFPGAEQYF. The CDR3 DNA reads TGTGCCAGCAGTTTCCCAGGGGCCGAGCAGTACTTC.

The chain links TRBV4-2 to TRBJ2-7; D is undetermined. CDR1 is LGHNA, CDR2 YNFKEQ, per germline. This CDR3 is built from 16 residues. V was clipped by 1 base and J by 2 bases, with 15 bases between them. The CDR3 bases are TGTGCCAGCAGCCAAGGAGACCCGGTGGTCGCCTACGAGCAGTACTTC. It codes for CASSQGDPVVAYEQYF.

The chain employs TRBV5-1 and TRBJ2-7; D is unresolved. The germline V and J ends were trimmed by 4 bases and 2 bases, with 16 bases remaining between them. CDR1 SGHRS and CDR2 YFSETQ come from the germline V gene. This CDR3 region has 15 residues. CDR3 coding DNA: TGCGCCAGCAGCCAGGACCCGCAGGCCCCCTACGAGCAGTACTTC. Protein: CASSQDPQAPYEQYF. The full variable domain, rest sourced from reference TRBV5-1 and TRBJ2-7, is KAGVTQTPRYLIKTRGQQVTLSCSPISGHRSVSWYQQTPGQGLQFLFEYFSETQRNKGNFPGRFSGRQFSNSRSEMNVSTLELGDSALYLCASSQDPQAPYEQYFGPGTRLTVT.

This clone showed up just once. The rearrangement joins TRBV7-9 to TRBJ1-1; D remains unclear. Germline V CDR1 and CDR2: SEHNR, FQNEAQ (reference sequence). With 5 bases removed from V and 0 bases from J, the gap between germline ends came to 7 bases. This CDR3 is built from 13 residues. The CDR3 bases are TGTGCCAGCAGCGTGGTAGTGAACACTGAAGCTTTCTTT. It specifies CASSVVVNTEAFF.

The chain's CDR3 is CASSQDPGVNEQYF. DNA of the CDR3: TGCGCCAGCAGCCAAGATCCTGGGGTCAACGAGCAGTACTTC. The chain uses TRBV4-3 and TRBJ2-7; D gene ambiguous. This CDR3 has 14 amino acids. With 0 bases removed from V and 5 bases from J, the gap between germline ends came to 11 bases. The V gene's germline CDR1 is LGHNA and CDR2 YSLEER.

The V call is TRBV19, the J call TRBJ2-1, with 10 bases fitting TRBD2. The germline V gene encodes CDR1 LNHDA and CDR2 SQIVND (reference sequence). Trimming took 4 bases from V and 8 from J; bases not matched to a gene: 5. The CDR3 has 14 amino acids. In DNA form, the CDR3 reads TGTGCCAGTAGTAAAGCTAGCGGGGGATATGAGCAGTTCTTC. Translated: CASSKASGGYEQFF.

The V call is TRBV18, the J call TRBJ1-2; D is undetermined. Germline CDR1 KGHSH, CDR2 LQKENI. This CDR3 spans 14 amino acids. V was trimmed by 2 bases and J by 8 bases, leaving 15 bases between them. CDR3: CASSPSLSGFGYTF. CDR3 in DNA: TGTGCCAGCTCACCAAGTTTGTCAGGCTTCGGCTACACCTTC.

The chain links TRBV2 to TRBJ2-1; D might be TRBD2 (6 bases). This CDR3 is built from 11 residues. Germline assignment: CDR1 SNHLY and CDR2 FYNNEI. Trimming took off 5 bases at V and 9 bases at J, with 8 bases between the two ends. CDR3 loop: CASSPEGEQFF. CDR3 nucleotide sequence: TGTGCCAGCAGTCCGGAGGGTGAGCAGTTCTTC.

The chain is built from TRBV29-1 and TRBJ2-7; a weak D match, TRBD2 (5 bases). The CDR3 spans 13 residues. Germline lookup yields CDR1 SQVTM and CDR2 ANQGSEA. With 4 bases removed from V and 2 bases from J, the gap between germline ends came to 12 bases. CDR3 loop: CSVVRAAPYEQYF. In DNA, the CDR3 is TGCAGCGTTGTCAGAGCGGCCCCCTACGAGCAGTACTTC.

The V call is TRBV11-2, the J call TRBJ2-7; weak D call: TRBD1 (5 bases). V was shortened by 4 bases and J by 0 bases, with 13 bases between the two germline ends. Germline CDR1 is SGHAT and CDR2 is FQNNGV. The CDR3 is 15 residues long. The CDR3 DNA follows: TGTGCCAGCAGCTACCGGACATCCATCTCCTACGAGCAGTACTTC. As protein: CASSYRTSISYEQYF.

The chain is built from TRBV4-1 and TRBJ1-2; D unresolved. CDR1 and CDR2 (germline): MGHRA, YSYEKL. V lost 0 bases and J 4 bases, leaving 12 bases between the germline ends. The CDR3 consists of 15 residues. The CDR3 region is CASSQDFGVSYGYTF. The CDR3 DNA reads as TGCGCCAGCAGCCAAGATTTCGGGGTGAGCTATGGCTACACCTTC.

V usage is TRBV7-2 and J usage is TRBJ2-3; D is uncertain. The germline CDR1 and CDR2 sequences are SGHTA and FQGNSA. Deletions cut 3 bases from V and 1 base from J, with 2 bases between. The CDR3 loop spans 12 amino acids. CDR3 coding DNA: TGTGCCAGCAGCTTTGGCACAGATACGCAGTATTTT. Its translation: CASSFGTDTQYF.

As DNA, the CDR3 is TGCGCCAGCATGCCGGGACAGGGGAATGAAAAACTGTTTTTT. Protein sequence: CASMPGQGNEKLFF. V gene TRBV5-1 combines with J gene TRBJ1-4; 10 nucleotides align to TRBD1. Looked up from germline, CDR1 is SGHRS and CDR2 is YFSETQ. The CDR3 extends over 14 amino acids. V shed 6 bases, J shed 5 bases, and the junction held 4 bases outside the gene matches. Full variable domain (missing parts from reference TRBV5-1 and TRBJ1-4): KAGVTQTPRYLIKTRGQQVTLSCSPISGHRSVSWYQQTPGQGLQFLFEYFSETQRNKGNFPGRFSGRQFSNSRSEMNVSTLELGDSALYLCASMPGQGNEKLFFGSGTQLSVL.

V usage is TRBV9 and J usage is TRBJ2-5; D gene unclear. Germline V gene sequence: CDR1 SGDLS, CDR2 YYNGEE. Trimming pared 0 bases from V and 2 bases from J, leaving 5 bases between. The CDR3 totals 13 residues. CDR3 DNA sequence: TGTGCCAGCAGCGTAGCTAGTCAAGAGACCCAGTACTTC. As protein: CASSVASQETQYF.

The chain employs TRBV9 and TRBJ2-2; D is tentatively TRBD1 or TRBD2 (5 bases each). Trimming took 0 bases from V and 4 from J, leaving 19 bases between them. The CDR3 has 18 residues. Germline V gives CDR1 SGDLS, CDR2 YYNGEE. CDR3 in DNA: TGTGCCAGCAGCGTAGAATGGGTCGGGACCGTGGCCACCGGGGAGCTGTTTTTT. Amino acids: CASSVEWVGTVATGELFF.

The rearrangement uses TRBV7-2 and TRBJ2-7; 7 nucleotides line up with TRBD1. Germline V gene lookup returns CDR1 SGHTA and CDR2 FQGNSA. With 4 bases clipped from V and 5 bases from J, the junction kept 14 bases outside the gene matches. CDR3 length equals 16 residues. The CDR3: CASSSQVRQGRHEQYF. CDR3 DNA: TGTGCCAGCAGCTCCCAGGTTCGACAGGGTCGCCACGAGCAGTACTTC. The full variable domain, completed using reference TRBV7-2 and TRBJ2-7, is GAGVSQSPSNKVTEKGKDVELRCDPISGHTALYWYRQSLGQGLEFLIYFQGNSAPDKSGLPSDRFSAERTGGSVSTLTIQRTQQEDSAVYLCASSSQVRQGRHEQYFGPGTRLTVT.

This clone was detected only once. The chain uses TRBV15 and TRBJ1-1; a weak D match, TRBD1 (6 bases). This CDR3 spans 16 amino acids. In germline, CDR1 is LNHNV, CDR2 YYDKDF (reference sequence). The V gene lost 5 bases and the J gene lost 0 bases, with 16 bases spanning the gap. The CDR3 here is CATSGPPGHLNTEAFF. Written as DNA, the CDR3 is TGTGCCACCAGCGGCCCACCGGGACACTTGAACACTGAAGCTTTCTTT.

The chain combines TRBV9 with TRBJ1-1; D gene ambiguous. This CDR3 has 14 amino acids. The V gene's germline CDR1 is SGDLS and CDR2 YYNGEE. V was pared by 7 bases and J by 5 bases, with 18 bases between. Here the CDR3 reads CASSVAGPGTEAFF. The CDR3 nucleotides are TGTGCCAGCTCCGTGGCGGGCCCGGGGACTGAAGCTTTCTTT.

The chain is built from TRBV27 and TRBJ2-1; 10 bases line up with TRBD1. Looked up from germline, CDR1 is MNHEY and CDR2 is SMNVEV (reference sequence). V lost 4 bases, J lost 9 bases, and 9 bases stayed unmatched. CDR3 length equals 15 residues. In nucleotides, the CDR3 is TGTGCCAGCAGTTCCGGGACAGGGGTTCTGGGTGAGCAGTTCTTC. This codes for CASSSGTGVLGEQFF.

The count of this clone is one. This chain links TRBV7-2 with TRBJ2-1; 10 bases are shared with TRBD2. Germline trimming cut 1 base from V and 4 bases from J; bases unmatched to any gene: 4. This CDR3 comprises 16 residues. CDR1 SGHTA and CDR2 FQGNSA come from the germline V gene. CDR3 protein: CASSLGGGLAYNEQFF. In DNA, the CDR3 is TGTGCCAGCAGCTTAGGGGGGGGACTAGCGTACAATGAGCAGTTCTTC.

The chain carries TRBV19 and TRBJ1-6; D is unresolved. Germline-derived CDR1 and CDR2 are LNHDA and SQIVND (reference sequence). The CDR3 is 13 residues long. V was clipped by 5 bases and J by 7 bases, with 9 bases between them. The CDR3 here is CASSANGNSPLHF. The CDR3 nucleotides read TGTGCCAGTAGTGCGAATGGGAATTCACCCCTCCACTTT.

The chain's CDR3 is CASSSTPGTSGLGEQFF. The CDR3 DNA sequence: TGTGCCAGCAGCTCGACTCCCGGGACTAGTGGCCTTGGAGAGCAGTTCTTC. The chain couples TRBV7-2 to TRBJ2-1; TRBD2 agrees at 8 bases. The CDR3 is 17 residues long. The germline V gene encodes CDR1 SGHTA and CDR2 FQGNSA. V dropped 4 bases and J dropped 10; count of bases not matched to a gene: 18.

The rearrangement joins TRBV9 to TRBJ1-6; 10 nucleotides match TRBD1. The CDR3 is 15 residues long. Germline loops: CDR1 SGDLS, CDR2 YYNGEE. The J segment lost 10 bases and the V segment lost 2 bases, leaving 6 bases of the junction unmatched. CDR3: CASSVAGTGASPLHF. The CDR3 nucleotides read TGTGCCAGCAGCGTTGCAGGGACAGGGGCCTCACCCCTCCACTTT.

The rearrangement links TRBV2 to TRBJ1-2, with 8 bases matching TRBD1. The ends lost 6 bases at V and 8 bases at J; junction bases unmatched: 11. CDR3 length equals 14 residues. Germline lookup yields CDR1 SNHLY and CDR2 FYNNEI. The CDR3 nucleotides read TGTGCCAGCAGAGGTGGGCAGGGGGCGCTCGGCTACACCTTC. Translation gives CASRGGQGALGYTF.